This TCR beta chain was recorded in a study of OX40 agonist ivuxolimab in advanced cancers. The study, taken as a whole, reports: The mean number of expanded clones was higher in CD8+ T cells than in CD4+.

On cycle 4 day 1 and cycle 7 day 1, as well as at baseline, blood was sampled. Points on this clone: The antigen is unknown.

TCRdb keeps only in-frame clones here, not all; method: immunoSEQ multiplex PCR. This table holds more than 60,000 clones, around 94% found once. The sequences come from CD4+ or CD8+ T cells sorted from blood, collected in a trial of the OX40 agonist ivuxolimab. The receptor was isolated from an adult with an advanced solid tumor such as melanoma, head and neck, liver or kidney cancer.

The chain's CDR3 is CASSHMTSGRTTYEQYF. The CDR3 DNA is TGTGCCAGCAGCCACATGACTAGCGGGAGGACCACCTACGAGCAGTACTTC. The chain joins TRBV14 to TRBJ2-7; 13 bases map to TRBD2. The V gene's germline CDR1 is SGHDN and CDR2 FVKESK. The CDR3 length is 17 residues. V gave up 3 bases and J gave up 2 bases; unmatched junction bases: 7.